These T cell receptor beta chains were read from a single sample in a study of shared clonotypes between healthy human individuals. Some clones are missing from TCRdb's copy, which holds only in-frame ones; the method was immunoSEQ multiplex PCR. The table includes 2 million to 2.5 million clones, around 90% detected once. The sample consisted of naive CD4+ T cells from PBMCs. The receptor source for this set is a man aged 18 to 30 in good health. Some clones in this sample may be carry-over from other donors' samples. Each CDR3 is given with its conserved first and last residue. The order of the fields is J gene, D gene, V gene, clone size, CDR3 DNA, CDR3 protein. A D gene is named only where the DNA matches it firmly. Clone size appears in some rows only: once, few, many, or a class for an expanded clone.

j_gene: TRBJ2-7
d_gene: .
v_gene: TRBV6-1
abundance: .
CDR3nt: TGTGCCAGCAGTGAAGCGCCGGGGGTCTCCTACGAGCAGTACTTC
CDR3aa: CASSEAPGVSYEQYF

j_gene: TRBJ1-1
d_gene: .
v_gene: TRBV30
abundance: few
CDR3nt: TGTGCCTACCTTATGGGTGGGAACACTGAAGCTTTCTTT
CDR3aa: CAYLMGGNTEAFF

j_gene: TRBJ2-7
d_gene: TRBD1
v_gene: TRBV10-1
abundance: .
CDR3nt: TGCGCCAGCAGTCTAGGACAGGGGGCATTCTACGAGCAGTACTTC
CDR3aa: CASSLGQGAFYEQYF

j_gene: TRBJ2-3
d_gene: TRBD2
v_gene: TRBV7-9
abundance: .
CDR3nt: TGTGCCAGCAGCAGGACTAGCGGGAGGACAGATACGCAGTATTTT
CDR3aa: CASSRTSGRTDTQYF

j_gene: TRBJ1-4
d_gene: .
v_gene: TRBV5-4
abundance: .
CDR3nt: TGTGCCAGCAGCTTGGGGGGGGCGCAGGCTAATGAAAAACTGTTTTTT
CDR3aa: CASSLGGAQANEKLFF

j_gene: TRBJ2-1
d_gene: TRBD2
v_gene: TRBV9
abundance: .
CDR3nt: TGTGCCAGCAGTGCTACAACAACGACTAGCGGGAGAGTTACTGAGCAGTTCTTC
CDR3aa: CASSATTTTSGRVTEQFF

j_gene: TRBJ2-5
d_gene: TRBD2
v_gene: TRBV11-2
abundance: .
CDR3nt: TGTGCCAGCAGCCCCGGCTCGAGGCTAGCGGGACACCAAGAGACCCAGTACTTC
CDR3aa: CASSPGSRLAGHQETQYF

j_gene: TRBJ2-3
d_gene: TRBD2
v_gene: TRBV19
abundance: .
CDR3nt: TGTGCCAGTAGTAGGACTAGCGGAGGGAGCACAGATACGCAGTATTTT
CDR3aa: CASSRTSGGSTDTQYF

j_gene: TRBJ2-7
d_gene: .
v_gene: TRBV6-5
abundance: .
CDR3nt: TGTGCCAGCAGTTACCTGGGCGAGCAGTACTTC
CDR3aa: CASSYLGEQYF

j_gene: TRBJ2-7
d_gene: TRBD1
v_gene: TRBV19
abundance: .
CDR3nt: TGTGCCAGTAGTCGCCGGGACAGGGAGGACGAGCAGTACTTC
CDR3aa: CASSRRDREDEQYF

j_gene: TRBJ2-7
d_gene: TRBD2
v_gene: TRBV7-2
abundance: .
CDR3nt: TGTGCCAGCAGCCTGGGGCTAGCGGGAAAAATGGAGCAGTACTTC
CDR3aa: CASSLGLAGKMEQYF

j_gene: TRBJ1-1
d_gene: .
v_gene: TRBV19
abundance: .
CDR3nt: TGTGCCAGTAGTATAGATCATGCCGGCACTGAAGCTTTCTTT
CDR3aa: CASSIDHAGTEAFF

j_gene: TRBJ1-4
d_gene: .
v_gene: TRBV19
abundance: .
CDR3nt: TGTGCCAGTAGTACCAGGGGTAATGAAAAACTGTTTTTT
CDR3aa: CASSTRGNEKLFF

j_gene: TRBJ1-1
d_gene: .
v_gene: TRBV5-1
abundance: .
CDR3nt: TGCGCCAGCAGCTTGAAGGCGGGACAGAACACTGAAGCTTTCTTT
CDR3aa: CASSLKAGQNTEAFF

j_gene: TRBJ2-1
d_gene: TRBD2
v_gene: TRBV4-1
abundance: once
CDR3nt: TGCGCCAGCAGCCCGGGACTAGCGACAAGCTCCTACAATGAGCAGTTCTTC
CDR3aa: CASSPGLATSSYNEQFF

j_gene: TRBJ1-5
d_gene: TRBD1
v_gene: TRBV28
abundance: .
CDR3nt: TGTGCCAGCAGTCCCAGACAGGGGGCGTGGCAGCCCCAGCATTTT
CDR3aa: CASSPRQGAWQPQHF

j_gene: TRBJ2-7
d_gene: .
v_gene: TRBV27
abundance: .
CDR3nt: TGTGCCAGCAGTTCCCCCGGCAGGGGCTCCTACGAGCAGTACTTC
CDR3aa: CASSSPGRGSYEQYF

j_gene: TRBJ1-2
d_gene: .
v_gene: TRBV5-1
abundance: once
CDR3nt: TGCGCCAGCAGCTTACGGAGCTTCTATGGCTACACCTTC
CDR3aa: CASSLRSFYGYTF

j_gene: TRBJ2-7
d_gene: TRBD1
v_gene: TRBV29-1
abundance: .
CDR3nt: TGCAGCGTGCGAAGGGGGCAGAACTACGAGCAGTACTTC
CDR3aa: CSVRRGQNYEQYF

j_gene: TRBJ1-2
d_gene: TRBD1
v_gene: TRBV5-8
abundance: .
CDR3nt: TGTGCCAGCAGCTACCCGGGACAGGGTGGAGGCTACACCTTC
CDR3aa: CASSYPGQGGGYTF

j_gene: TRBJ2-1
d_gene: .
v_gene: TRBV6-1
abundance: .
CDR3nt: TGTGCCAGCAGCCGAAGGGCGGGGTTGGTCAATGAGCAGTTCTTC
CDR3aa: CASSRRAGLVNEQFF

j_gene: TRBJ2-1
d_gene: .
v_gene: TRBV2
abundance: .
CDR3nt: TGTGCCAGCAGTGGTAAATCAGGACACTACAATGAGCAGTTCTTC
CDR3aa: CASSGKSGHYNEQFF

j_gene: TRBJ1-2
d_gene: .
v_gene: TRBV2
abundance: .
CDR3nt: TGTGCCAGCACTGCCGGAGGGCTTGGGTACACCTTC
CDR3aa: CASTAGGLGYTF

j_gene: TRBJ2-3
d_gene: TRBD2
v_gene: TRBV4-2
abundance: .
CDR3nt: TGTGCCAGCAGGGAGCGGGGTAGCACAGATACGCAGTATTTT
CDR3aa: CASRERGSTDTQYF

j_gene: TRBJ2-1
d_gene: .
v_gene: TRBV14
abundance: once
CDR3nt: TGTGCCAGCAGCAAAAAACTAGAGTTGGTTGAGCAGTTCTTC
CDR3aa: CASSKKLELVEQFF

j_gene: TRBJ1-4
d_gene: .
v_gene: TRBV5-4
abundance: .
CDR3nt: TGTGCCAGCAGCTTGGTCCCGGGGACTAATGAAAAACTGTTTTTT
CDR3aa: CASSLVPGTNEKLFF

j_gene: TRBJ2-3
d_gene: TRBD2
v_gene: TRBV11-2
abundance: once
CDR3nt: TGTGCCAGCAGCTTAAACCGGCTAGCGGGGAGGGGGGATACGCAGTATTTT
CDR3aa: CASSLNRLAGRGDTQYF

j_gene: TRBJ1-1
d_gene: .
v_gene: TRBV7-9
abundance: .
CDR3nt: TGTGCCAGCACCGATCCCCGACAGCTACCCAGCATGAACACTGAAGCTTTCTTT
CDR3aa: CASTDPRQLPSMNTEAFF

j_gene: TRBJ2-7
d_gene: TRBD1
v_gene: TRBV9
abundance: .
CDR3nt: TGTGCCAGCAGCCCCACAGGGGACCCTGGCTCCTACGAGCAGTACTTC
CDR3aa: CASSPTGDPGSYEQYF

j_gene: TRBJ1-2
d_gene: .
v_gene: TRBV29-1
abundance: .
CDR3nt: TGCAGCGCACTGTTTGCAGTTAACTATGGCTACACCTTC
CDR3aa: CSALFAVNYGYTF

j_gene: TRBJ2-7
d_gene: .
v_gene: TRBV15
abundance: .
CDR3nt: TGTGCCACCAGCAGAGGAGGCAGGTACGAGCAGTACTTC
CDR3aa: CATSRGGRYEQYF

j_gene: TRBJ1-5
d_gene: .
v_gene: TRBV2
abundance: .
CDR3nt: TGTGCCAGCAGTTCACAGGGTGGCAATCAGCCCCAGCATTTT
CDR3aa: CASSSQGGNQPQHF

j_gene: TRBJ1-1
d_gene: .
v_gene: TRBV21-1
abundance: .
CDR3nt: TGTGCCAGTGTACAGTTGAACACTGAAGCTTTCTTT
CDR3aa: CASVQLNTEAFF

j_gene: TRBJ2-7
d_gene: .
v_gene: TRBV11-3
abundance: .
CDR3nt: TGTGCCAGCAGCCAGGGGGGGACAGGCCTCGGGGACGAGCAGTACTTC
CDR3aa: CASSQGGTGLGDEQYF

j_gene: TRBJ2-7
d_gene: TRBD2
v_gene: TRBV7-2
abundance: .
CDR3nt: TGTGCCAGCAGCTTAAGACCCGGGACTAGCGGGAGAAACGAGCAGTACTTC
CDR3aa: CASSLRPGTSGRNEQYF

j_gene: TRBJ2-5
d_gene: .
v_gene: TRBV7-2
abundance: .
CDR3nt: TGTGCCAGCAGCGACGGGACCAAAGAGACCCAGTACTTC
CDR3aa: CASSDGTKETQYF

j_gene: TRBJ2-2
d_gene: TRBD2
v_gene: TRBV19
abundance: once
CDR3nt: TGTGCCAGTAGACCAGGACTAGCGGGAGGGAGAGCGGACACCGGGGAGCTGTTTTTT
CDR3aa: CASRPGLAGGRADTGELFF

j_gene: TRBJ1-1
d_gene: TRBD1
v_gene: TRBV19
abundance: once
CDR3nt: TGTGCCAGTAGTATTAGACAGGGAGTCACTGAAGCTTTCTTT
CDR3aa: CASSIRQGVTEAFF

j_gene: TRBJ2-5
d_gene: .
v_gene: TRBV11-2
abundance: .
CDR3nt: TGTGCCAGCTGGGGGAACGGAGAGACCCAGTACTTC
CDR3aa: CASWGNGETQYF

j_gene: TRBJ2-2
d_gene: .
v_gene: TRBV9
abundance: .
CDR3nt: TGTGCCAGCAGGCCGCCGGACACCGGGGAGCTGTTTTTT
CDR3aa: CASRPPDTGELFF

j_gene: TRBJ2-3
d_gene: .
v_gene: TRBV28
abundance: .
CDR3nt: TGTGCCAGCAGTTTACGGGGACAAGGGACAGATACGCAGTATTTT
CDR3aa: CASSLRGQGTDTQYF

j_gene: TRBJ2-3
d_gene: TRBD2
v_gene: TRBV28
abundance: .
CDR3nt: TGTGCCAGCAGTTTCAGCGGGAGTAGGGGCACAGATACGCAGTATTTT
CDR3aa: CASSFSGSRGTDTQYF

j_gene: TRBJ2-3
d_gene: .
v_gene: TRBV5-4
abundance: .
CDR3nt: TGTGCCAGCAGCTTCGGAGCGGGACAAAGCACAGATACGCAGTATTTT
CDR3aa: CASSFGAGQSTDTQYF

j_gene: TRBJ2-3
d_gene: TRBD1
v_gene: TRBV9
abundance: .
CDR3nt: TGTGCCAGCAGCGAGCAGGGGGCAGATACGCAGTATTTT
CDR3aa: CASSEQGADTQYF

j_gene: TRBJ2-2
d_gene: .
v_gene: TRBV18
abundance: .
CDR3nt: TGTGCCAGCTCGCAATCGAAAGGGGACACTCGGGGCACCGGGGAGCTGTTTTTT
CDR3aa: CASSQSKGDTRGTGELFF

j_gene: TRBJ1-5
d_gene: .
v_gene: TRBV15
abundance: .
CDR3nt: TGTGCCACCAGCAGAGACCCTAATCAGCCCCAGCATTTT
CDR3aa: CATSRDPNQPQHF